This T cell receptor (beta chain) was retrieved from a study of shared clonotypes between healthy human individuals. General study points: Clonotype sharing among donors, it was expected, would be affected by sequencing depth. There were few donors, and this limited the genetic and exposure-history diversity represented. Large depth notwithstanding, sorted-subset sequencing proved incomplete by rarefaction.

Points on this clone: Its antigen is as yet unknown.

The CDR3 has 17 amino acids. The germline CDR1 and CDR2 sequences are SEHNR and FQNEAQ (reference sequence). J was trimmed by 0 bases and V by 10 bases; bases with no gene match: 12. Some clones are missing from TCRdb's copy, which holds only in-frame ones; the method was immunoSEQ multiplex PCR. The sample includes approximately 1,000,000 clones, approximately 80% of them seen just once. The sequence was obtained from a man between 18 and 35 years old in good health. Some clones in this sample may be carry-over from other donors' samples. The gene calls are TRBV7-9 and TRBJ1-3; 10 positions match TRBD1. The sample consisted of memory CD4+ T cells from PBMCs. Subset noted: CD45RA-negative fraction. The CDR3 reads CAIEGTGEESSGNTIYF. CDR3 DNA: TGTGCCATCGAGGGGACAGGGGAAGAAAGCTCTGGAAACACCATATATTTT.